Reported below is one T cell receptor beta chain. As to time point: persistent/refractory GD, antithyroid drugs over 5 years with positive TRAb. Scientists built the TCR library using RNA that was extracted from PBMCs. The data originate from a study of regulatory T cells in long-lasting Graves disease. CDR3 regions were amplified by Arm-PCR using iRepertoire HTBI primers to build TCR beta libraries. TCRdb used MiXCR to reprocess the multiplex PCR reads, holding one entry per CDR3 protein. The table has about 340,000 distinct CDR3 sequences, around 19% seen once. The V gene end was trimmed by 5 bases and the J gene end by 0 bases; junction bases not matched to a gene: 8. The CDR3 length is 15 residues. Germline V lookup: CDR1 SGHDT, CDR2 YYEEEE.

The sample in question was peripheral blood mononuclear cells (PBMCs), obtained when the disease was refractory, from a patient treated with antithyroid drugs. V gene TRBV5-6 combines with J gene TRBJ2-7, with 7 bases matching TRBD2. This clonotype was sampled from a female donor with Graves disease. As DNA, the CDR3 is TGTGCCAGCAGTTCCTTGTGGGGGGGCTCCTACGAGCAGTACTTC. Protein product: CASSSLWGGSYEQYF.